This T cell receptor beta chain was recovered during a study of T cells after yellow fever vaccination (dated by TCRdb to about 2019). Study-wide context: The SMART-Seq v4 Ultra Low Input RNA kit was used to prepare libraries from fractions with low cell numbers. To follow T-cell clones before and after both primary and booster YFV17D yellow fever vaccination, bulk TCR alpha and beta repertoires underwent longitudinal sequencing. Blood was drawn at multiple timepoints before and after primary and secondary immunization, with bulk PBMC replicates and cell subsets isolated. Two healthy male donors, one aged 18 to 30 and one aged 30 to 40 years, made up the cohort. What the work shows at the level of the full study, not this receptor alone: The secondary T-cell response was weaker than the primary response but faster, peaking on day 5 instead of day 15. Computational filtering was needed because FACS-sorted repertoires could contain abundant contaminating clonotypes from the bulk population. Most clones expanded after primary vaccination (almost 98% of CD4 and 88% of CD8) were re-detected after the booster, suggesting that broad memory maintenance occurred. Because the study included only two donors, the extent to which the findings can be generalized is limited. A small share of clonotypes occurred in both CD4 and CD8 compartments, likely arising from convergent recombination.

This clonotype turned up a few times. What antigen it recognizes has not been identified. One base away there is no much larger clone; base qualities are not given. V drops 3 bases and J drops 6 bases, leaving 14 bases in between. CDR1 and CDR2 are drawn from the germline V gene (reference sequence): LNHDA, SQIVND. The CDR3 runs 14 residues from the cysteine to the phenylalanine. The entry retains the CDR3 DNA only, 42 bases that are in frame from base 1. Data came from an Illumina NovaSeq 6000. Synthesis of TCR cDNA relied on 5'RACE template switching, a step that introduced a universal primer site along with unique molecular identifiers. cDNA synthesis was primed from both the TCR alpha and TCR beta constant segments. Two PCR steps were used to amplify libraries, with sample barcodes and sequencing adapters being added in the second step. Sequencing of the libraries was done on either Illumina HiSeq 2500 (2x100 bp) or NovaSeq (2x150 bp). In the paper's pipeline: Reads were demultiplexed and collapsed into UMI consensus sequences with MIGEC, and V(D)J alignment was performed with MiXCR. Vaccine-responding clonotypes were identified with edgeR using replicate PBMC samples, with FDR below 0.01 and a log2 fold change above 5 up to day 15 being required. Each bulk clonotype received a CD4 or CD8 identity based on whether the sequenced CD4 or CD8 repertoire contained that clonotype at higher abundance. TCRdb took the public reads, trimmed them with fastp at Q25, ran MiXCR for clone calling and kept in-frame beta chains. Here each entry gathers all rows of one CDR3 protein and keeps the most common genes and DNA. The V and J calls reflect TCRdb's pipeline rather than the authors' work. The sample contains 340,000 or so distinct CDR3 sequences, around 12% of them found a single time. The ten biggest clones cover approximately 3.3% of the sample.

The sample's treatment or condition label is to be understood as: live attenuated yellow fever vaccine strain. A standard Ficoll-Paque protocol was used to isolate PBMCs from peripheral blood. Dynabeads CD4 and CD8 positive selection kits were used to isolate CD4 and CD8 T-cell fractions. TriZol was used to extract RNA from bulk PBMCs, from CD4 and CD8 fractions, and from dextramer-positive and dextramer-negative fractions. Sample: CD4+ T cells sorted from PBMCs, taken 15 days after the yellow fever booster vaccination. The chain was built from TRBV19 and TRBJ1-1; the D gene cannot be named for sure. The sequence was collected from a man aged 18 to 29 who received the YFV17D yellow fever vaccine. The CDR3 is CASSIDGGKAEAFF. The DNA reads TGTGCCAGTAGTATCGACGGAGGGAAGGCTGAAGCTTTCTTT.